One and the same sample provided the 17 T cell receptor beta chains below, sequenced in a study of blood T cell repertoires in COVID-19. Sequencing was performed with immunoSEQ multiplex PCR; in TCRdb, only in-frame clones are kept and a portion is missing. This table has roughly 140,000 clones, 75% to 85% appearing once. Sequencing was performed on peripheral blood. The receptors come from a man in his sixties with active or convalescent COVID-19.

This chain connects TRBV5-1 to TRBJ1-2, with 7 bases matching TRBD1. The trim removed 0 bases at V and 1 base at J, leaving 3 bases unmatched. This CDR3 contains 15 residues. Germline V gives CDR1 SGHRS, CDR2 YFSETQ. CDR3 sequence (DNA): TGCGCCAGCAGCTTGGGGACAGGAGGTAACTATGGCTACACCTTC. It yields the protein CASSLGTGGNYGYTF. Variable domain in full (rest from reference TRBV5-1 and TRBJ1-2): KAGVTQTPRYLIKTRGQQVTLSCSPISGHRSVSWYQQTPGQGLQFLFEYFSETQRNKGNFPGRFSGRQFSNSRSEMNVSTLELGDSALYLCASSLGTGGNYGYTFGSGTRLTVV.

The CDR3, as DNA: TGCGCCAGCAGCTTAGGAACAGGGTCGAGGGGCACTGAAGCTTTCTTT. The encoded protein is CASSLGTGSRGTEAFF. The gene calls are TRBV5-1 and TRBJ1-1; TRBD1 might be the D (6 bases). Trimming cost V 2 bases and J 4 bases, with 18 bases left between them. CDR3 length equals 16 residues. Germline CDR1 reads SGHRS; CDR2 reads YFSETQ.

The chain uses TRBV4-3 and TRBJ1-5, with D possibly matching TRBD1 (5 bases). This CDR3 has 14 amino acids. Trimming removed 2 bases from V and 3 bases from J, with 8 bases in between. Germline V gives CDR1 LGHNA, CDR2 YSLEER. DNA of the CDR3: TGCGCCAGCAGCCAACAGGGTATCAATCAGCCCCAGCATTTT. Translating gives CASSQQGINQPQHF.

This clone was counted a single time. This chain joins TRBV30 and TRBJ2-1, with D possibly being TRBD2 (5 bases). V lost 0 bases and J 15 bases, leaving 15 bases between the germline ends. Germline V gives CDR1 GTSNPN, CDR2 SVGIG (reference sequence). This CDR3 region has 12 residues. The CDR3 reads CAWSVVRGSRFF. In DNA form, the CDR3 reads TGTGCCTGGAGTGTAGTCCGCGGGTCACGGTTCTTC. The whole variable domain, filled in from reference TRBV30 and TRBJ2-1, reads SQTIHQWPATLVQPVGSPLSLECTVEGTSNPNLYWYRQAAGRGLQLLFYSVGIGQISSEVPQNLSASRPQDRQFILSSKKLLLSDSGFYLCAWSVVRGSRFFGPGTRLTVL.

This rearrangement joins TRBV25-1 to TRBJ2-3, with 16 positions matching TRBD2. In germline, CDR1 is MGHDK, CDR2 SYGVNS. CDR3 length: 17 residues. The V gene end was trimmed by 3 bases and the J gene end by 5 bases; junction bases not matched to a gene: 5. The DNA of the CDR3 is TGTGCCAGCAGTGACCCGGGACTAGCGGGAGGGCGAGATACGCAGTATTTT. This codes for CASSDPGLAGGRDTQYF.

This clone was picked up one time. CDR3 in amino acids: CASSEEARGYNQPQHF. The CDR3 coding sequence is TGTGCCAGCAGTGAAGAGGCCAGGGGATACAATCAGCCCCAGCATTTT. The genes are TRBV2 and TRBJ1-5; possibly TRBD1 for D (6 bases). CDR3 length: 16 amino acids. Trimming left V 1 base short and J 3 bases short, with 13 bases between. CDR1 is SNHLY, CDR2 FYNNEI, per germline.

The V and J genes are TRBV27 and TRBJ2-2; D ambiguous. The CDR3 totals 15 residues. Per the germline V gene, CDR1 is MNHEY and CDR2 is SMNVEV (reference sequence). V lost 1 base, J lost 2 bases, and 8 bases lay in between. The CDR3 spells CASSLLALNTGELFF. The CDR3 DNA reads TGTGCCAGCAGTTTATTGGCTCTCAACACCGGGGAGCTGTTTTTT.

As concerns this clone: Sequence at one end of the junction differs from germline and may be a read error. The V and J genes are TRBV10-3 and TRBJ1-1; weak D call: TRBD1 (5 bases). There are 13 residues in the CDR3. Germline V gene sequence: CDR1 ENHRY, CDR2 SYGVKD. The CDR3 sequence: CAISGGGNAEAFF. The CDR3 coding sequence is TGTGCCATCAGTGGGGGGGGGAACGCTGAAGCTTTCTTT.

This chain connects TRBV5-4 to TRBJ2-1; D is ambiguous. V dropped 0 bases and J dropped 10 bases, with 8 bases sitting between them. From germline, CDR1 is SGHNT and CDR2 YYREEE (reference sequence). The CDR3 loop spans 12 amino acids. In DNA form, the CDR3 reads TGTGCCAGCAGCTTGGCGCTGCGAGAGCAGTTCTTC. Translated: CASSLALREQFF. Drawing the rest from reference TRBV5-4 and TRBJ2-1, the complete variable domain is ETGVTQSPTHLIKTRGQQVTLRCSSQSGHNTVSWYQQALGQGPQFIFQYYREEENGRGNFPPRFSGLQFPNYSSELNVNALELDDSALYLCASSLALREQFFGPGTRLTVL.

The J gene is TRBJ2-7, the V gene TRBV4-2; 14 bases align to TRBD2. The CDR3 runs to 19 residues. Germline CDR1 and CDR2: LGHNA and YNFKEQ. Trimming took 2 bases from V and 2 from J; bases not matched to a gene: 11. The CDR3 DNA reads as TGTGCCAGCAGCCAAAAGGGACTAGCGGGAGATCTCTTCCCCTACGAGCAGTACTTC. This translates into CASSQKGLAGDLFPYEQYF.

The chain links TRBV12-3 or TRBV12-4 to TRBJ2-1; possible D gene TRBD1, 6 bases. The CDR3 runs 12 residues. V was clipped by 11 bases and J by 9 bases, with 17 bases between them. For the CDR3, the DNA is TGTGCCGCCGGGACACCGCTCGGTGAGCAGTTCTTC. It codes for CAAGTPLGEQFF.

In this sample, this clone turned up a few times. The chain employs TRBV5-1 and TRBJ1-4; D is undetermined. The V gene's germline CDR1 is SGHRS and CDR2 YFSETQ. Trimming took off 4 bases at V and 8 bases at J, with 18 bases between the two ends. The CDR3 is 15 residues long. DNA of the CDR3: TGCGCCAGCAGCGAAGGAAGGAGCGGCGGGGAAAAACTGTTTTTT. Amino acids: CASSEGRSGGEKLFF.

This clone rates as medium-sized. In DNA form, the CDR3 reads TGTGCCAGTAGTATAGTGAAAGTTCCTCGGGGTCAGCCCCAGCATTTT. Translation: CASSIVKVPRGQPQHF. The chain couples TRBV19 to TRBJ1-5; no definite D call. The CDR3 covers 16 residues. V lost 1 base, J lost 6 bases, and 16 bases lay in between. From germline, CDR1 is LNHDA and CDR2 SQIVND (reference sequence).

The CDR3 is CASSLEARTAHNSPLHF. CDR3 nucleotide sequence: TGCGCCAGCAGCTTGGAAGCTCGGACAGCTCATAATTCACCCCTCCACTTT. The chain uses TRBV5-1 and TRBJ1-6; D perhaps matches TRBD1 (6 bases). Trimming took off 0 bases at V and 5 bases at J, with 15 bases between the two ends. Per the germline V gene, CDR1 is SGHRS and CDR2 is YFSETQ. The CDR3 is 17 residues long.

This sequence joins TRBV11-2 and TRBJ1-5; weak D call: TRBD1 (5 bases). This CDR3 has 15 residues. V was shortened by 2 bases and J by 1 base, with 9 bases between the two germline ends. CDR1 and CDR2 (germline): SGHAT, FQNNGV. The DNA for the CDR3 is TGTGCCAGCAGCTTAACCGGGGGAAGCAATCAGCCCCAGCATTTT. It specifies CASSLTGGSNQPQHF.

This clone was seen a single time. The chain recombines TRBV28 with TRBJ1-2; D unresolved. Per the germline V gene, CDR1 is MDHEN and CDR2 is SYDVKM. The CDR3 consists of 11 residues. Trimming cost V 4 bases and J 10 bases, with 10 bases left between them. CDR3 sequence: CASSSDMPYTF. CDR3 DNA sequence: TGTGCCAGCAGTTCCGACATGCCCTACACCTTC.

The J gene is TRBJ2-6, the V gene TRBV24-1; 10 positions agree with TRBD1. The ends lost 4 bases at V and 4 bases at J; junction bases unmatched: 12. Germline V gene lookup returns CDR1 KGHDR and CDR2 SFDVKD. The CDR3 extends over 19 amino acids. CDR3 nucleotide sequence: TGTGCCACCAGTGACCAAACGACAGGGGGCTTAATCGGGGCCAACGTCCTGACTTTC. Amino acid sequence: CATSDQTTGGLIGANVLTF.